The source of this T cell receptor (beta chain) is a study of T cell clonotyping in hematopoietic cell transplantation. Study results and caveats: Higher Inverse Simpson Index values in graft donor and pretransplant recipient predicted broader posttransplant TCR diversity.

Here immunoSEQ multiplex PCR was the method, and the copy in TCRdb shows in-frame clones only, minus some. The repertoire consists of 15,000 to 20,000 clones, with roughly 80% occurring once and the leading ten covering around a sixth. The time point: recipient sample about 28 days before transplant, after cytoreduction. Blood collection times were about day -28 and days 30, 100, 180 posttransplant. Note on this clone: The target antigen is unknown.

Deletions cut 2 bases from V and 4 bases from J, with 6 bases between. The CDR3 is 11 amino acids. The germline gives CDR1 DFQATT, CDR2 SNEGSKA (reference sequence). The sample here was peripheral blood mononuclear cells, taken before stem cell transplant. The sequence derives from a man in his 60s with acute myeloid leukemia. Some clones in this sample may be carry-over from other donors' samples. The chain links TRBV20-1 to TRBJ2-7, with D possibly matching TRBD1 (5 bases). Here the CDR3 reads CSARRGYEQYF. Written as DNA, the CDR3 is TGCAGTGCTAGAAGGGGTTACGAGCAGTACTTC.